The clone carrying this T cell receptor (beta chain) was seen more than once but under ten times. The data were taken from a study of T cell repertoires in cytomegalovirus infection. CDR1 SGDLS and CDR2 YYNGEE come from the germline V gene. The V segment lost 4 bases and the J segment 5 bases; nucleotides outside the gene matches: 14. This CDR3 has 19 amino acids. Using its own MiXCR run on the reads, TCRdb lists one record per CDR3 protein. This table holds about 150,000 distinct CDR3 sequences, more than 15% found once. This clonotype was obtained from a human donor in good health (CMV status not recorded). Some clones in this sample may be carry-over from other donors' samples. The chain recombines TRBV9 with TRBJ2-1; 14 bases align to TRBD2. Sequencing was done on a sample of CD8+ T cells from PBMCs. The CDR3 nucleotides are TGTGCCAGCAGCTCACCAACCGGGACTAGCGGGAGTGAGGACAATGAGCAGTTCTTC. This gives the protein CASSSPTGTSGSEDNEQFF.